This T cell receptor (beta chain) stems from a study of blood T cell repertoires in COVID-19. The method was immunoSEQ multiplex PCR; TCRdb's version includes in-frame clones alone and lacks a portion of them. The repertoire holds 300,000 to 350,000 clones, with 88% as singletons. Participants came from fewer than 25 US areas, aged roughly 18 to 89 years. Contact with a PCR-confirmed or clinician-diagnosed COVID-19 case occurred within 2 weeks of entry. The sequenced sample was PBMCs or T cells enriched from blood (not recorded which). The clonotype was recovered from a woman in her twenties or thirties who had been exposed to COVID-19.

CDR3 residues: CASSPTGLASYEQYF. The CDR3 coding sequence is TGTGCCAGCAGCCCAACCGGACTCGCCTCGTACGAGCAGTACTTC. The chain employs TRBV28 and TRBJ2-7; possibly TRBD2 for D (5 bases). The CDR3 has 15 amino acids. V was clipped by 6 bases and J by 4 bases, with 19 bases between them. Germline loops: CDR1 MDHEN, CDR2 SYDVKM.